The clone carrying this TCR beta chain was recorded at least ten times. What it binds is not known. The authors produced cDNA by 5'RACE using 10-nucleotide random UMIs. One entry per CDR3 protein, called by TCRdb with MiXCR from the 5' RACE reads. The table shows roughly 32,000 distinct CDR3 sequences, with approximately 5% occurring only once. CDR3 size: 11 residues. The V gene's germline CDR1 is SGHTA and CDR2 FQGNSA. Trimming removed 2 bases at V and 7 bases at J, with 5 bases between. The data stem from a study of neurological immune-mediated disorders. CD4+ or CD8+ T cells, fewer than 1.3 million per library, were used for sorted libraries. Overall study results and limits: Levels of TCR clonal expansion peaked in HTLV-1-associated myelopathy and reached their lowest in multiple sclerosis, under those of healthy controls.

The chain links TRBV7-2 to TRBJ1-2; no clear D. The sample taken for sequencing was CD4+ T cells from blood. The sequence was obtained from a woman aged 45-60 years in good health. CDR3 sequence: CASSLTLGYTF. CDR3 sequence (DNA): TGTGCCAGCAGCTTAACTCTTGGCTACACCTTC.